The rows below give T cell receptor beta chains drawn from one sample of a study of blood T cell repertoires in COVID-19. Data came from immunoSEQ multiplex PCR; TCRdb stores just in-frame clones and leaves some out. The table has 250,000 to 300,000 clones, roughly 91% seen once; the top ten hold 2.9%. The sample was PBMCs or T cells enriched from blood (not recorded which). Receptors originate from a woman aged 45-65 years who had been exposed to COVID-19. CDR3s include the opening cysteine and the closing phenylalanine or tryptophan. Fields, in order: V gene, J gene, D gene, CDR3 DNA, CDR3 protein. D genes are given only for firm matches.

V: TRBV6-5; J: TRBJ2-5; D: TRBD2; DNA: TGTGCCAGCAGTCGCCCGTCGGGGGGGCAAGAGACCCAGTACTTC; CDR3: CASSRPSGGQETQYF
V: TRBV2; J: TRBJ2-7; D: -; DNA: TGTGCCAGTTCCGTGGAGGGCTACGAGCAGTACTTC; CDR3: CASSVEGYEQYF
V: TRBV5-5; J: TRBJ1-1; D: -; DNA: TGTGCCAGCAGCCACCAGGGCAACACTGAAGCTTTCTTT; CDR3: CASSHQGNTEAFF
V: TRBV11-2; J: TRBJ2-7; D: -; DNA: TGTGCCAGCAGCGGCCCCCCGAGGTACGAGCAGTACTTC; CDR3: CASSGPPRYEQYF
V: TRBV5-5; J: TRBJ2-6; D: -; DNA: TGTGCCAGCAGCGGGTGGAGAGGCGTCTCTGGGGCCAACGTCCTGACTTTC; CDR3: CASSGWRGVSGANVLTF
V: TRBV28; J: TRBJ1-1; D: -; DNA: TGTGCCAGCAGGGTAGGAGGAGCCACTGAAGCTTTCTTT; CDR3: CASRVGGATEAFF
V: TRBV10-3; J: TRBJ1-1; D: TRBD1; DNA: TGTGCCATCAGTGAGTCGGGACAGGGGGACACTGAAGCTTTCTTT; CDR3: CAISESGQGDTEAFF
V: TRBV5-5; J: TRBJ1-4; D: TRBD1; DNA: TGTGCCAGCAGCTTGGCGCCGGGACAGTTTAATGAAAAACTGTTTTTT; CDR3: CASSLAPGQFNEKLFF
V: TRBV5-4; J: TRBJ1-2; D: -; DNA: TGTGCCAGCAGCTTTGCCACGGGTAACTATGGCTACACCTTC; CDR3: CASSFATGNYGYTF
V: TRBV5-1; J: TRBJ1-1; D: TRBD1; DNA: TGCGCCAGCAGCGCCACAGGGGGAACGACTGAAGCTTTCTTT; CDR3: CASSATGGTTEAFF
V: TRBV6-5; J: TRBJ2-7; D: TRBD1; DNA: TGTGCCAGCAGACAGGGGAACTACGAGCAGTACTTC; CDR3: CASRQGNYEQYF